A selection of T cell receptor beta chains follows, all from one sample in a study of T cells after yellow fever vaccination. A single record per CDR3 protein comes from TCRdb applying MiXCR to the 5' RACE reads. The sample shows about 220,000 distinct CDR3 sequences, 6% to 8% of them seen only once. Source: CD4+ T cells sorted from PBMCs, taken on the day of the yellow fever booster vaccination. The origin of the receptors is a man aged 25 to 40 who received the YFV17D yellow fever vaccine. Both conserved end residues are part of each CDR3. D genes are given only for firm matches. Size values are once, few and many counts, or a class for expanded clones, and some rows have none.

V gene,D gene,J gene,clone size,CDR3 protein,CDR3 DNA
TRBV7-7,TRBD2,TRBJ2-3,many,CASSLAGGPADTQYF,TGTGCTAGCAGCTTAGCGGGAGGGCCAGCAGATACGCAGTATTTT
TRBV6-5,.,TRBJ2-1,few,CASSYTRSPRGAYNEQFF,TGTGCCAGCAGTTACACCCGCTCGCCCAGGGGGGCCTACAATGAGCAGTTCTTC
TRBV5-1,.,TRBJ2-5,.,CASSQSRTGETQYF,TGCGCCAGCAGCCAAAGCCGGACGGGGGAGACCCAGTACTTC
TRBV4-3,.,TRBJ2-5,.,CASSPKIGVRVRETQYF,TGCGCCAGCAGCCCGAAGATAGGGGTCAGGGTGAGGGAGACCCAGTACTTC
TRBV14,.,TRBJ2-4,many,CASSQTRGAKNIQYF,TGTGCCAGCAGCCAGACCAGGGGAGCCAAAAACATTCAGTACTTC
TRBV20-1,TRBD1,TRBJ2-1,few,CSARGGTGFRREQFF,TGCAGTGCCAGGGGTGGGACAGGGTTCCGCCGTGAGCAGTTCTTC
TRBV12-3/TRBV12-4,.,TRBJ2-5,many,CASRRGGLDSTQYF,TGTGCCAGCAGGCGTGGGGGTCTGGATTCGACCCAGTACTTC
TRBV5-6,TRBD2,TRBJ2-1,few,CASSLASGRVYNEQFF,TGTGCCAGCAGCTTGGCTAGCGGGAGGGTCTACAATGAGCAGTTCTTC
TRBV20-1,.,TRBJ2-7,.,CSARWLAETRYEQYF,TGCAGTGCTAGATGGCTGGCCGAGACGAGGTACGAGCAGTACTTC
TRBV10-2,.,TRBJ1-5,.,CASSESGGNQPQHF,TGCGCCAGCAGTGAGTCGGGTGGCAATCAGCCCCAGCATTTT
TRBV5-1,.,TRBJ2-1,few,CASSLGQGGLAGAYNEQFF,TGCGCCAGCAGCTTGGGACAGGGGGGGCTAGCGGGAGCATACAATGAGCAGTTCTTC
TRBV7-9,.,TRBJ2-7,few,CASNLGSSTYEQYF,TGTGCCAGCAATTTGGGCAGTTCGACCTACGAGCAGTACTTC
TRBV7-8,.,TRBJ1-5,many,CASSLGLGGEGPQHF,TGTGCCAGCAGCCTGGGGCTGGGGGGGGAGGGGCCCCAGCATTTT
TRBV29-1,.,TRBJ2-1,many,CSVAKRDAWGEQFF,TGCAGCGTTGCCAAGAGGGACGCATGGGGAGAGCAGTTCTTC
TRBV7-2,.,TRBJ2-7,many,CASSLIPLYEQYF,TGTGCCAGCAGCTTAATCCCCCTCTACGAGCAGTACTTC
TRBV29-1,TRBD1,TRBJ2-6,many,CSVGQGTAGANVLTF,TGCAGCGTTGGACAGGGGACCGCTGGGGCCAACGTCCTGACTTTC
TRBV5-1,.,TRBJ2-1,many,CASSWGAERGSEQFF,TGCGCCAGCAGCTGGGGGGCCGAGCGGGGATCTGAGCAGTTCTTC
TRBV7-2,.,TRBJ2-1,.,CASSIGGAGYNEQFF,TGTGCCAGCAGCATAGGTGGGGCGGGCTACAATGAGCAGTTCTTC
TRBV15,TRBD1,TRBJ2-4,.,CATSKGTGDKNIQYF,TGTGCCACCAGCAAAGGGACAGGGGATAAAAACATTCAGTACTTC
TRBV7-2,.,TRBJ1-5,.,CASSLVGEFSQPQHF,TGTGCCAGCAGCTTAGTAGGGGAGTTTAGTCAGCCCCAGCATTTT
TRBV12-3/TRBV12-4,.,TRBJ1-2,.,CASRGQDYGYTF,TGTGCCAGCAGGGGGCAGGACTATGGCTACACCTTC
TRBV20-1,TRBD2,TRBJ2-1,few,CSAPITSGISDEQFF,TGCAGTGCTCCTATAACTAGCGGGATTTCGGATGAGCAGTTCTTC
TRBV7-2,TRBD1,TRBJ2-3,many,CASSLQGADTQYF,TGTGCCAGCAGCTTACAGGGGGCAGATACGCAGTATTTT
TRBV7-9,.,TRBJ2-3,.,CASRVAAHQDTQYF,TGTGCCAGCAGGGTCGCAGCCCATCAGGATACGCAGTATTTT
TRBV7-8,TRBD2,TRBJ2-3,.,CASSLLRTSGYTDTQYF,TGTGCCAGCAGCTTATTAAGGACTAGCGGATACACAGATACGCAGTATTTT
TRBV5-6,.,TRBJ2-1,.,CASSLELHNEQFF,TGTGCCAGCAGCTTGGAACTCCACAATGAGCAGTTCTTC